The source of this T cell receptor beta chain is a study of T cell repertoires in cytomegalovirus infection. Study context: HLA-C-restricted CMV epitopes, recently identified, and well-studied HLA-B-restricted ones were used by the study. Study-wide points: Clonotype analysis showed dominance of the ex vivo response by HLA-C-restricted CMV-specific TCR beta clonotypes.

Comment on this clonotype: The antigen is undetermined.

MiXCR was run by TCRdb on the reads, yielding one entry per CDR3 protein. The sample records just under 500,000 distinct CDR3 sequences, 30% to 35% being singletons. The CDR3 length is 17 residues. The trim removed 1 base at V and 2 bases at J, leaving 6 bases unmatched. CDR1 is MDHEN, CDR2 SYDVKM, per germline. The receptor was isolated from a human donor in good health (CMV status not recorded). Some clones in this sample may be carry-over from other donors' samples. The chain uses TRBV28 and TRBJ2-3, with 10 positions matching TRBD2. Sequenced material: cultured PBMCs, taken from culture after CMV antigen stimulation. CDR3 amino acids: CASSLYASGSFTDTQYF. In DNA, the CDR3 is TGTGCCAGCAGTTTATACGCTAGCGGGAGTTTCACAGATACGCAGTATTTT.